The text below deals with one T cell receptor beta chain. This clone was counted a few times. It has no known antigen specificity. The record has no base qualities; no much larger clone is one base away. This record comes from a study of T cell changes during pregnancy in multiple sclerosis (dated by TCRdb to the late 2010s). For the study in its entirety: Changes in the T cell repertoire over the course of pregnancy were examined in this study in women with multiple sclerosis.

Libraries were constructed by the immunoSEQ multiplex PCR assay. Here the immuneACCESS table is served through TCRdb, limited to in-frame sequences with V and J called. Missing clones are a known gap in these copies; in checked studies unresolved V genes cover under half, and the rest lacks a known reason. The sample yields tens of thousands of clones; approximately 92% were counted once. Clones ranked in the top ten supply around 1.8% of the sample. The receptor was isolated from a female donor in good health, enrolled as a control in a pregnancy study. The sample in question was CD4+ T cells from peripheral blood mononuclear cells, obtained after pregnancy.

Here the CDR3 is given as CSVVSGLEAFF. The nucleotide sequence reads TGCAGCGTTGTCTCTGGCCTTGAAGCTTTCTTT. Recombination linked TRBV29-1 to TRBJ1-1; confidence is insufficient to name the D gene. CDR1 is given as SQVTM and CDR2 as ANQGSEA, both from the germline V gene. The CDR3 measures 11 amino acids from cysteine to phenylalanine. Just the 33-base CDR3 DNA is kept, in frame starting at base 1. At the junction V is shortened by 4 bases and J by 7 bases, with 10 bases in between.